One sample yielded the 6 T cell receptor beta chains listed below, sequenced in a study of blood T cell repertoires in COVID-19. Here immunoSEQ multiplex PCR was the method, and the copy in TCRdb shows in-frame clones only, minus some. The table has 140,000 to 150,000 clones, roughly 90% seen once. Sequenced input: peripheral blood. These receptors originate from a human donor in a cohort sampled during active COVID-19.

The rearrangement joins TRBV15 to TRBJ2-3; TRBD2 aligns across 7 bases. The germline gives CDR1 LNHNV, CDR2 YYDKDF (reference sequence). The CDR3 extends over 15 amino acids. The V gene end was trimmed by 4 bases and the J gene end by 6 bases; junction bases not matched to a gene: 10. This CDR3 is CATSTNVISGDTQYF. DNA for the CDR3: TGTGCCACCAGCACAAACGTCATTAGCGGGGATACGCAGTATTTT.

The chain links TRBV5-4 to TRBJ2-6, with 12 positions matching TRBD2. With 1 base clipped from V and 2 bases from J, the junction kept 1 base outside the gene matches. The CDR3 is 17 amino acids. CDR1 is SGHNT and CDR2 is YYREEE in the germline V gene (reference sequence). This CDR3 reads CASSLRLAGAGANVLTF. In DNA, the CDR3 is TGTGCCAGCAGCTTGAGACTAGCGGGGGCTGGGGCCAACGTCCTGACTTTC.

The genes are TRBV6-2 or TRBV6-3 and TRBJ2-1; unclear D gene. Germline CDR1 is MNHEY and CDR2 is SVGEGT. The V end lost 3 bases, the J end lost 0 bases, and 9 bases lay between the germline ends. The CDR3 is 15 amino acids. The CDR3, as DNA: TGTGCCAGCAGTTATGGCAGTCGCTCCTACAATGAGCAGTTCTTC. Translation gives CASSYGSRSYNEQFF.

V is TRBV11-2 and J is TRBJ2-3; 8 bases are shared with TRBD1. V lost 3 bases to trimming and J lost 1 base; unmatched junction nucleotides: 3. The length of the CDR3 is 15 residues. CDR1 is SGHAT and CDR2 is FQNNGV in the germline V gene. The CDR3 DNA reads as TGTGCCAGCAGCTTGGACAGGGATGGCACAGATACGCAGTATTTT. Translating gives CASSLDRDGTDTQYF.

V and J are TRBV6-6 and TRBJ2-2; 9 positions match TRBD2. CDR3 length: 16 residues. Germline CDR1 and CDR2: MNHNY and SVGAGI (reference sequence). V was pared by 5 bases and J by 4 bases, with 8 bases of the junction left unmatched. The CDR3 is CASSPRATSGTGELFF. The CDR3 coding sequence is TGTGCCAGCAGTCCCAGAGCGACTAGCGGCACCGGGGAGCTGTTTTTT.

Regarding this clone: One end of the junction is discordant with germline, which a read error may explain. The gene calls are TRBV7-3 and TRBJ1-2; D is unclear. The CDR3 runs to 13 residues. Germline V gene data show CDR1 as SGHTA and CDR2 as FQGTGA. CDR3 nucleotide sequence: TGTGCCAGCAGCTTAGGGCCTAATTATGGCTACACCTTC. It codes for CASSLGPNYGYTF.